This TCR beta chain came from a study of memory CD4+ T cells and cytomegalovirus serostatus. The wider study: Donors were healthy Belgian adults, 9 CMV seropositive and approximately 25 seronegative.

This table comes from immunoSEQ multiplex PCR, and its TCRdb copy is limited to in-frame clones, with some not included. The sample has approximately 50,000 clones; roughly three quarters are singletons. The sort gate was single viable CD3+CD4+CD8-CD45RO+ cells for memory CD4+ T cells. This clone was seen more than once but under ten times. The V end lost 3 bases, the J end lost 6 bases, and 17 bases lay between the germline ends. The CDR3 spans 16 residues. CDR1 KGHSH and CDR2 LQKENI come from the germline V gene. The rearrangement uses TRBV18 and TRBJ2-2; perhaps TRBD1 as D (5 bases). The TCR sequence derives from an adult in good health and CMV-seronegative. Input material: memory CD4+ T cells from blood. CDR3 in DNA: TGTGCCAGCTCACCGCCTCGGACACTAAAGGCCGGGGAGCTGTTTTTT. This sequence encodes CASSPPRTLKAGELFF.